The 21 T cell receptor beta chains reported below all come from one sample, sequenced in a study of cytomegalovirus exposure and HLA in healthy donors. Sequencing was performed with immunoSEQ multiplex PCR; in TCRdb, only in-frame clones are kept and a portion is missing. The table lists some 170,000 clones, about 82% of them singletons. The specimen sequenced was PBMCs. These receptors came from a man aged 25-40 years in good health and CMV-seropositive.

The rearrangement uses TRBV5-4 and TRBJ1-6; 9 bases fit TRBD1. With 5 bases clipped from V and 7 bases from J, the junction kept 16 bases outside the gene matches. Germline-derived CDR1 and CDR2 are SGHNT and YYREEE (reference sequence). The CDR3 covers 18 residues. This CDR3 reads CASSPRWGQGGSNSPLHF. As DNA, the CDR3 is TGTGCCAGCAGTCCAAGGTGGGGACAGGGCGGATCCAATTCACCCCTCCACTTT.

This chain links TRBV29-1 with TRBJ2-7, with D possibly matching TRBD2 (6 bases). Germline loops: CDR1 SQVTM, CDR2 ANQGSEA. V lost 4 bases, J lost 5 bases, and 15 bases lay in between. The length of the CDR3 is 13 residues. CDR3 coding DNA: TGCAGCGTTGGCCTCAGGGCGGGGAACGAGCAGTACTTC. Protein sequence: CSVGLRAGNEQYF.

The rearrangement links TRBV7-9 to TRBJ1-6; possible D gene TRBD1, 6 bases. Germline CDR1 is SEHNR and CDR2 is FQNEAQ (reference sequence). V lost 1 base and J 10 bases, leaving 11 bases between the germline ends. The CDR3 has 14 amino acids. In nucleotides, the CDR3 is TGTGCCAGCAGCTTAGTAGGGGGTGGCTCACCCCTCCACTTT. Its translation is CASSLVGGGSPLHF.

The chain is built from TRBV6-1 and TRBJ2-3, with D maybe TRBD1 (6 bases). Germline V lookup: CDR1 MNHNS, CDR2 SASEGT. The CDR3 is 16 amino acids. Trimming shortened V by 2 bases and J by 4 bases, and 16 bases separated the two germline ends. CDR3 sequence reads: CASSENPRTAPDTQYF. The CDR3 DNA sequence: TGTGCCAGCAGTGAAAATCCCCGGACAGCTCCAGATACGCAGTATTTT.

This clone has more than one count but fewer than ten. Germline and junction disagree at one end, which may indicate a read error. The chain has TRBV11-3 and TRBJ2-7, with D possibly TRBD2 on 6 matching bases. Germline V gene data show CDR1 as SGHNT and CDR2 as YENEEA. This CDR3 comprises 11 residues. CDR3 region: CASSSGTGVEF. In DNA, the CDR3 is TGTGCCAGCAGTTCCGGGACTGGGGTGGAATTC.

J is TRBJ1-2 and V is TRBV11-2, with 8 nucleotides matching TRBD1. The germline gives CDR1 SGHAT, CDR2 FQNNGV. The ends lost 2 bases at V and 6 bases at J; junction bases unmatched: 8. The CDR3 extends over 15 amino acids. CDR3 bases: TGTGCCAGCAGCTTATCAGGGGGCGCGTTCGATGGCTACACCTTC. Residues: CASSLSGGAFDGYTF.

This chain links TRBV19 with TRBJ2-7; TRBD2 aligns across 8 bases. CDR1 and CDR2 from the germline V gene are LNHDA and SQIVND (reference sequence). Trimming took 6 bases from V and 0 from J; bases not matched to a gene: 4. CDR3 length: 14 amino acids. DNA of the CDR3: TGTGCCAGTAGCCCCGCGGGGGGCTCCTACGAGCAGTACTTC. Translated, it gives CASSPAGGSYEQYF.

The rearrangement uses TRBV5-8 and TRBJ2-1, with TRBD2 matching 12 bases. Germline CDR1 is SGHTS and CDR2 is YDEGEE. This CDR3 has 17 residues. Trimming removed 2 bases from V and 4 bases from J; junction bases left unmatched: 7. The CDR3 spells CASSFTSGGLAYNEQFF. The CDR3 coding sequence is TGTGCCAGCAGCTTCACTAGCGGGGGGCTCGCTTACAATGAGCAGTTCTTC. The whole variable domain, remainder taken from reference TRBV5-8 and TRBJ2-1, is EAGVTQSPTHLIKTRGQQATLRCSPISGHTSVYWYQQALGLGLQFLLWYDEGEERNRGNFPPRFSGRQFPNYSSELNVNALELEDSALYLCASSFTSGGLAYNEQFFGPGTRLTVL.

The chain recombines TRBV7-6 with TRBJ2-7; TRBD1 aligns across 7 bases. The CDR3 has 15 residues. Germline-derived CDR1 and CDR2 are SGHVS and FNYEAQ. Losses at the gene ends were 2 bases for V and 2 bases for J; bases not matched to a gene: 6. The CDR3 loop reads CASSLRGGGTYEQYF. For the CDR3, the DNA is TGTGCCAGCAGCTTAAGAGGGGGCGGCACCTACGAGCAGTACTTC.

The rearrangement uses TRBV9 and TRBJ2-2; TRBD1 matches at 8 bases. Per germline, CDR1 SGDLS and CDR2 YYNGEE. The CDR3 has 14 amino acids. Losses at the gene ends were 4 bases for V and 5 bases for J; bases not matched to a gene: 4. CDR3 in DNA: TGTGCCAGCAGCCCCCGGACAGGGACCGGGGAGCTGTTTTTT. Its translation is CASSPRTGTGELFF.

This rearrangement joins TRBV5-4 to TRBJ1-2, with D possibly being TRBD1 (6 bases). Per germline, CDR1 SGHNT and CDR2 YYREEE (reference sequence). Trimming pared 10 bases from V and 3 bases from J, leaving 13 bases between. The CDR3 is 12 residues long. The CDR3 DNA is TGTGCCGTGTACGCAGGGGACTATGGCTACACCTTC. As protein: CAVYAGDYGYTF. Using reference TRBV5-4 and TRBJ1-2 for the parts outside the CDR3, the full variable domain is ETGVTQSPTHLIKTRGQQVTLRCSSQSGHNTVSWYQQALGQGPQFIFQYYREEENGRGNFPPRFSGLQFPNYSSELNVNALELDDSALYLCAVYAGDYGYTFGSGTRLTVV.

In this sample, this clone turned up once. This rearrangement joins TRBV7-9 to TRBJ1-5; D call uncertain. The CDR3 loop spans 13 amino acids. Germline V gives CDR1 SEHNR, CDR2 FQNEAQ (reference sequence). V gave up 3 bases and J gave up 5 bases, with 8 bases separating them. CDR3 region: CASSFGLDQPQHF. CDR3 nucleotides: TGTGCCAGCAGCTTTGGCCTCGATCAGCCCCAGCATTTT.

This chain links TRBV6-1 with TRBJ1-1, with TRBD1 as a possible D gene (6 bases). Germline V gene lookup returns CDR1 MNHNS and CDR2 SASEGT. The V end was cut by 6 bases, the J end by 1 base, with 9 bases between. CDR3 length: 13 amino acids. CDR3: CASSQTGNTEAFF. In DNA, the CDR3 is TGTGCCAGCAGCCAGACAGGGAACACTGAAGCTTTCTTT.

The chain joins TRBV7-9 to TRBJ1-1, with D uncertain. CDR1 and CDR2 from the germline V gene are SEHNR and FQNEAQ (reference sequence). This CDR3 contains 12 residues. Trimming took 1 base from V and 11 from J, leaving 11 bases between them. In DNA, the CDR3 is TGTGCCAGCAGCTTAGGAACTAGGAGTGCTTTCTTT. Its protein product is CASSLGTRSAFF.

The chain has TRBV4-3 and TRBJ1-4, with D unclear. Germline V lookup: CDR1 LGHNA, CDR2 YSLEER. CDR3 length equals 15 residues. With 4 bases removed from V and 0 bases from J, the gap between germline ends came to 9 bases. The CDR3 region is CASSRWAATNEKLFF. DNA of the CDR3: TGCGCCAGCAGCCGGTGGGCCGCAACTAATGAAAAACTGTTTTTT.

The chain recombines TRBV4-1 with TRBJ1-2; 8 bases agree with TRBD1. CDR3 length equals 14 residues. V lost 1 base to trimming and J lost 6 bases; unmatched junction nucleotides: 4. CDR1 is MGHRA and CDR2 is YSYEKL in the germline V gene. This CDR3 reads CASSQGDRLDGYTF. As DNA, the CDR3 is TGCGCCAGCAGCCAAGGGGACAGGCTGGATGGCTACACCTTC.

This chain connects TRBV7-2 to TRBJ2-3; maybe TRBD2 (5 bases). The CDR3 covers 16 residues. In germline, CDR1 is SGHTA, CDR2 FQGNSA. Trimming left V 3 bases short and J 2 bases short, with 15 bases between. The CDR3: CASSFPRTQNTDTQYF. CDR3 nucleotide sequence: TGTGCCAGCAGCTTCCCCCGGACTCAAAACACAGATACGCAGTATTTT.

The genes are TRBV18 and TRBJ1-3, with D possibly being TRBD1 (6 bases). The CDR3 has 16 amino acids. The ends were cut back, 3 bases at V and 0 bases at J, with 12 bases in the middle. CDR1 and CDR2 (germline): KGHSH, LQKENI. The CDR3 spells CASSPSGTNSGNTIYF. In nucleotides, the CDR3 is TGTGCCAGCTCACCCTCCGGGACAAACTCTGGAAACACCATATATTTT.

By share, this clone ranks as medium-sized. The chain has TRBV4-3 and TRBJ1-2, with D possibly TRBD1 on 5 matching bases. Trimming left V 0 bases short and J 7 bases short, with 21 bases between. Germline V gene lookup returns CDR1 LGHNA and CDR2 YSLEER. The CDR3 is 17 residues long. DNA of the CDR3: TGCGCCAGCAGCCAAGATCTCCGGGGGTTGGAATTAGCTGGCTACACCTTC. It codes for CASSQDLRGLELAGYTF.

In nucleotides, the CDR3 is TGTGCCAGCAGCGACCTCCGACAGGGGGCCCACGAGCAGTACTTC. Its translation: CASSDLRQGAHEQYF. This chain uses TRBV11-3 with TRBJ2-7; the match to TRBD1 covers 10 bases. Trimming took 5 bases from V and 5 from J; bases not matched to a gene: 9. The CDR3 is made up of 15 amino acids. CDR1 and CDR2 from the germline V gene are SGHNT and YENEEA.

This chain links TRBV6-5 with TRBJ2-2; maybe TRBD1 (6 bases). Germline-derived CDR1 and CDR2 are MNHEY and SVGAGI. The CDR3 contains 15 residues. The V and J ends lost 5 bases and 2 bases respectively, with 12 bases between them. For the CDR3, the DNA is TGTGCCAGCAGTATAGGACAGAAAAACACCGGGGAGCTGTTTTTT. It yields the protein CASSIGQKNTGELFF.